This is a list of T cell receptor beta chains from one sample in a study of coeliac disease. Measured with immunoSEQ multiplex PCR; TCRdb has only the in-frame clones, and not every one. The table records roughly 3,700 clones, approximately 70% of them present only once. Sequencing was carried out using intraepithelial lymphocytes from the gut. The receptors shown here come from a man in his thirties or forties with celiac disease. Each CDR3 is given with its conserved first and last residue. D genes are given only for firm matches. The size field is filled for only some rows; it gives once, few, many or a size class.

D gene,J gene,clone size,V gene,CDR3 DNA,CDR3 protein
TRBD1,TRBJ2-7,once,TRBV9,TGTGCCAGCAGCGGGGGACAGGGGTCCTACGAGCAGTACTTC,CASSGGQGSYEQYF
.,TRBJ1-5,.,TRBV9,TGTGCCAGCAGCGAAGCCCCCAATCAGCCCCAGCATTTT,CASSEAPNQPQHF
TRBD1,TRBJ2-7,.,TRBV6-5,TGTGCCAGCAGGTCTCCGGGACAGGGTGAATACGAGCAGTACTTC,CASRSPGQGEYEQYF
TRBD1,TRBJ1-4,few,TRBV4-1,TGCGCCAGCAGCCACGGACAGGGAAATGAAAAACTGTTTTTT,CASSHGQGNEKLFF
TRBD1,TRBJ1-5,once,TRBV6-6,TGTGCCAGCAGTTACCTTCAACAGGGGGGCAATCAGCCCCAGCATTTT,CASSYLQQGGNQPQHF
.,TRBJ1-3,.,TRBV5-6,TGTGCCAGCAGCTACCAGGGTGAATGGGGAAACACCATATATTTT,CASSYQGEWGNTIYF
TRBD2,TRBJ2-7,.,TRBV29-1,TGCAGCGTCGTGACTAGCGGTGCCTACGAGCAGTACTTC,CSVVTSGAYEQYF
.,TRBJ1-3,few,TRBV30,TGTGCCTGGAGTGTGTCTACTGGAAACACCATATATTTT,CAWSVSTGNTIYF
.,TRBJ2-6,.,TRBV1,TGCACCAGCAGTCTTGGGAGTTGTGCACAAAGTCGGGCCAACGTCCTGACTTTC,CTSSLGSCAQSRANVLTF
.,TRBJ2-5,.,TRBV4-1,TGCGCCAGCAGCCAGACAGTCCAAGAGACCCAGTACTTC,CASSQTVQETQYF
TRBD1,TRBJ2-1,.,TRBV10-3,TGTGCCATCAGTGAGAGACAGGGAAATCTCAATGAGCAGTTCTTC,CAISERQGNLNEQFF
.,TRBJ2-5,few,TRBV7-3,TGTGCCAGCAGCTTATCCAGTACAGCGGGCGAAGAGACCCAGTACTTC,CASSLSSTAGEETQYF
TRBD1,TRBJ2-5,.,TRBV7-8,TGTGCCAGCAGCCTAGGGACAGCCCAAGAGACCCAGTACTTC,CASSLGTAQETQYF
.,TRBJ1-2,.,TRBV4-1,TGCGCCAGCAGCTTCGACCCTGGGCTCCATGGCTACACCTTC,CASSFDPGLHGYTF
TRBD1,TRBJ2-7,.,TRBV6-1,TGTGCCAGCAGGAGACAGGGGGGGTCCTACGAGCAGTACTTC,CASRRQGGSYEQYF
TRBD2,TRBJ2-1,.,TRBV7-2,TGTGCCAGCAGCCCCTGGGGGGGACTAGCGGGGTCAGGGGGGGAGCAGTTCTTC,CASSPWGGLAGSGGEQFF
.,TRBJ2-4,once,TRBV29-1,TGCAGCGTTGGAGACTTCAAAAACATTCAGTACTTC,CSVGDFKNIQYF
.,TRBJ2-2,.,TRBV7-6,TGTGCCAGCAGCGAAACTAGATCTGCCGGGGAGCTGTTTTTT,CASSETRSAGELFF
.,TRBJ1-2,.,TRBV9,TGTGCCAGCAGCGTAGGGGAGGGGGGGTATGGCTACACCTTC,CASSVGEGGYGYTF
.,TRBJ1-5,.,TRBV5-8,TGTGCCAGCAGCGTATACGGGAATCAGCCCCAGCATTTT,CASSVYGNQPQHF
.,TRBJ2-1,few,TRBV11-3,TGTGCCAGCAGCTTACCGGGATTAAACAATGAGCAGTTCTTC,CASSLPGLNNEQFF
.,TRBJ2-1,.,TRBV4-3,TGCGCCAGCAGCCAAGATGTCCGCGGAGCCAGCTCCTACAATGAGCAGTTCTTC,CASSQDVRGASSYNEQFF
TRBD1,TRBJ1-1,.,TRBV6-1,TGTGCCAGCAGTGATGGGACAGGGCCGAACACTGAAGCTTTCTTT,CASSDGTGPNTEAFF
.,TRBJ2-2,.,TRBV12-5,TGTGCTAGTGGTTTGGTACGGCAGCTTGGAGTGGAGGGCGGGGAGCTGTTTTTT,CASGLVRQLGVEGGELFF
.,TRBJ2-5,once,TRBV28,TGTGCCAGCAGTTTACAGTTTCAAGAGACCCAGTACTTC,CASSLQFQETQYF
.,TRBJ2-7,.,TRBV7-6,TGTGCCAGCAGCTTATTTCCAGTCGGCGGCGAGCAGTACTTC,CASSLFPVGGEQYF
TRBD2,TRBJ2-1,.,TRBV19,TGTGCCAGTAGTGACCGGGACTACCTTTACAATGAGCAGTTCTTC,CASSDRDYLYNEQFF
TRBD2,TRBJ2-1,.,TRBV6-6,TGTGCCAGCACCGCCGGACTAGGGCCGTTCTTC,CASTAGLGPFF
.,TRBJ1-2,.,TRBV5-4,TGTGCCAGCAGCATCGCAGGGGCGGCCTATGGCTACACCTTC,CASSIAGAAYGYTF
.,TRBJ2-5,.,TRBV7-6,TGTGCCAGCAGCTTAACAGGCCAGGGGCTGTGGGAGACCCAGTACTTC,CASSLTGQGLWETQYF
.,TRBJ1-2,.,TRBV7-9,TGTGCCAGCAGCTTATTAAAGGGAGCTAACTATGGCTACACCTTC,CASSLLKGANYGYTF
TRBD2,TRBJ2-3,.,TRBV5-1,TGCGCCAGCAGCTCCGTACTAGCGGGGGTCCCGGATACGCAGTATTTT,CASSSVLAGVPDTQYF
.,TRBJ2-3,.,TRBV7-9,TGTGCCAGCAGCTTAGGGGGCCCCTTTAGCACAGATACGCAGTATTTT,CASSLGGPFSTDTQYF
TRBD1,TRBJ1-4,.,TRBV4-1,TGCGCCAGCAGCCCGGGGACAGGGGATGAAAAACTGTTTTTT,CASSPGTGDEKLFF
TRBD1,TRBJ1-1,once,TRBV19,TGTGCCAGTAGTATTCGAAGGGGACAGGAGGTCCCTATGAACACTGAAGCTTTCTTT,CASSIRRGQEVPMNTEAFF
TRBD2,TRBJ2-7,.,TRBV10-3,TGTGCCATCAGACGAGCGGGAGTAGTTTACGAGCAGTACTTC,CAIRRAGVVYEQYF
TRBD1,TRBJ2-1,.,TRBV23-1,TGCGCCAGCAGTCAAAACCTATCCGGGACAGGGGAGACTTTGGACAATGAGCAGTTCTTC,CASSQNLSGTGETLDNEQFF
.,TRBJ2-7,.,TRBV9,TGTGCCAGCAGCCTTGGACTGGCCTACGAGCAGTACTTC,CASSLGLAYEQYF
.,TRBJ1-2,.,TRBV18,TGTGCCAGCTCAGAAACCCGGCCTCGGGATGGCTACACCTTC,CASSETRPRDGYTF
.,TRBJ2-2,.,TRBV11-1,TGTGCCAGCAGCTTATCGGCGAACACCGGGGAGCTGTTTTTT,CASSLSANTGELFF
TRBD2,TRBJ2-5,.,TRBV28,TGTGCCAGCAATCGAGGGAGGGCCAGGGAGACCCAGTACTTC,CASNRGRARETQYF
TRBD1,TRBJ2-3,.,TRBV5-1,TGCGCCAGCAGCCCACCCGGACAGGGGGTCACAGATACGCAGTATTTT,CASSPPGQGVTDTQYF
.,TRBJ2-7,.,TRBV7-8,TGTGCCAGCAGCGAGAGGATCCCTATCTACGAGCAGTACTTC,CASSERIPIYEQYF
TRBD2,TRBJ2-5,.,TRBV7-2,TGTGCCAGCATGGGGGGGACCCAAGAGACCCAGTACTTC,CASMGGTQETQYF
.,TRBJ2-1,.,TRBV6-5,TGTGCCAGCAGTTCATATAGACTAGTAACCTACAATGAGCAGTTCTTC,CASSSYRLVTYNEQFF
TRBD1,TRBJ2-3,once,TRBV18,TGTGCCAGCTCAGGACAGGGCGAAGATACGCAGTATTTT,CASSGQGEDTQYF
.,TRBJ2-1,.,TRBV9,TGTGCCAGCAGCCCAAAGGATGGCACGGGGAAAAATGAGCAGTTCTTC,CASSPKDGTGKNEQFF
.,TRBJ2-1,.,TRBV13,TGTGCCAGCAGCGGACAGCACAATGAGCAGTTCTTC,CASSGQHNEQFF
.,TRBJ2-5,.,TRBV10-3,TGTGCCATCAGTGAGTCGGACATTCCGGGGACCCAGTACTTC,CAISESDIPGTQYF
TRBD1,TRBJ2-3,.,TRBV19,TGTGCCAGTAGTGTCAACAGGGGGTGGGGCACAGATACGCAGTATTTT,CASSVNRGWGTDTQYF